This TCR beta chain was sequenced in a study of post-analysis software for immune sequencing data. Study at large: The study covered relapsing-remitting, secondary progressive and progressive-relapsing courses of multiple sclerosis. Study conclusions and caveats: Elevated frequency relative to controls characterized roughly 5 TRBV segments in patients, TRBV5-6, TRBV5-1 and TRBV20-1 among them.

The germline CDR1 and CDR2 sequences are SEHNR and FQNEAQ (reference sequence). The CDR3 is made up of 12 amino acids. Trimming shortened V by 6 bases and J by 4 bases, and 9 bases separated the two germline ends. Unique molecular identifiers tagged the TCR beta cDNA libraries. Researchers reported 520,000 or so cDNA molecules coming from approximately 0.91 to 9.4 million T cells. TCRdb used MiXCR to reprocess the PCR reads, holding one entry per CDR3 protein. The sample gives over 250,000 distinct CDR3 sequences, 35% to 45% of which show up once; 4% to 6% is in the top ten. This clonotype was detected a few times. Its antigen is as yet unknown.

Sequencing input: blood. This chain links TRBV7-9 with TRBJ1-1; no clear D. This TCR came from a girl aged 5 to 17 with multiple sclerosis. The CDR3 nucleotides are TGTGCCAGCAGGTCCCCGCGCACTGAAGCTTTCTTT. Its translation is CASRSPRTEAFF.